The text below deals with one TCR beta chain. Its matching antigen is unknown. This specimen belongs to a study of T-cell reconstitution after alpha-beta-depleted transplantation in children. Using unique molecular identifiers, the investigators prepared the TCRbeta library. One entry per CDR3 protein, called by TCRdb with MiXCR from the PCR reads. The sample has 200,000 to 250,000 distinct CDR3 sequences; roughly 10% are singletons. General study findings and limits: Among T cells one year after transplant, newly produced cells accounted for most counts and diversity. Recipient T cells and thymic progenitors that survived were the source of the high TCRbeta diversity seen at day 60 in some patients. Roughly two months post-transplant, alpha-beta T cells reportedly originated from several hundred graft clones that had expanded.

The TCR was taken from a child less than two years old with acute myeloid leukemia, due to receive a stem cell transplant. The sequenced sample was PBMCs, obtained before TCRalphabeta/CD19-depleted stem cell transplant.

The CDR3: CASSPNGGADTQYF. In DNA form, the CDR3 reads TGTGCCAGCAGTCCCAATGGGGGCGCAGATACGCAGTATTTT. The genes are TRBV2 and TRBJ2-3; possible D gene TRBD1, 6 bases. Germline lookup yields CDR1 SNHLY and CDR2 FYNNEI. V was shortened by 5 bases and J by 4 bases, with 13 bases between the two germline ends. The CDR3 is 14 amino acids.